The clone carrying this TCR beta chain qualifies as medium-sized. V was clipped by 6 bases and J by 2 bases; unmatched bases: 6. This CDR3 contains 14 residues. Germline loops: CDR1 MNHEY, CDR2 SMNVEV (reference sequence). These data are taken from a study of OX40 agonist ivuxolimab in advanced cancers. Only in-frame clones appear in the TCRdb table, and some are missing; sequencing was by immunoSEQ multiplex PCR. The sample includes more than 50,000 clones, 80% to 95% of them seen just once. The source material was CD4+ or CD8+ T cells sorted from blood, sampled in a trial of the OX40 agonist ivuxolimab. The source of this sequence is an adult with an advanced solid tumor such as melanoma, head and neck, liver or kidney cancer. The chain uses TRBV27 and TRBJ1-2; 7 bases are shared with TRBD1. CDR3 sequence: CASSQTGVNYGYTF. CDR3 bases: TGTGCCAGCAGCCAAACAGGGGTAAACTATGGCTACACCTTC.